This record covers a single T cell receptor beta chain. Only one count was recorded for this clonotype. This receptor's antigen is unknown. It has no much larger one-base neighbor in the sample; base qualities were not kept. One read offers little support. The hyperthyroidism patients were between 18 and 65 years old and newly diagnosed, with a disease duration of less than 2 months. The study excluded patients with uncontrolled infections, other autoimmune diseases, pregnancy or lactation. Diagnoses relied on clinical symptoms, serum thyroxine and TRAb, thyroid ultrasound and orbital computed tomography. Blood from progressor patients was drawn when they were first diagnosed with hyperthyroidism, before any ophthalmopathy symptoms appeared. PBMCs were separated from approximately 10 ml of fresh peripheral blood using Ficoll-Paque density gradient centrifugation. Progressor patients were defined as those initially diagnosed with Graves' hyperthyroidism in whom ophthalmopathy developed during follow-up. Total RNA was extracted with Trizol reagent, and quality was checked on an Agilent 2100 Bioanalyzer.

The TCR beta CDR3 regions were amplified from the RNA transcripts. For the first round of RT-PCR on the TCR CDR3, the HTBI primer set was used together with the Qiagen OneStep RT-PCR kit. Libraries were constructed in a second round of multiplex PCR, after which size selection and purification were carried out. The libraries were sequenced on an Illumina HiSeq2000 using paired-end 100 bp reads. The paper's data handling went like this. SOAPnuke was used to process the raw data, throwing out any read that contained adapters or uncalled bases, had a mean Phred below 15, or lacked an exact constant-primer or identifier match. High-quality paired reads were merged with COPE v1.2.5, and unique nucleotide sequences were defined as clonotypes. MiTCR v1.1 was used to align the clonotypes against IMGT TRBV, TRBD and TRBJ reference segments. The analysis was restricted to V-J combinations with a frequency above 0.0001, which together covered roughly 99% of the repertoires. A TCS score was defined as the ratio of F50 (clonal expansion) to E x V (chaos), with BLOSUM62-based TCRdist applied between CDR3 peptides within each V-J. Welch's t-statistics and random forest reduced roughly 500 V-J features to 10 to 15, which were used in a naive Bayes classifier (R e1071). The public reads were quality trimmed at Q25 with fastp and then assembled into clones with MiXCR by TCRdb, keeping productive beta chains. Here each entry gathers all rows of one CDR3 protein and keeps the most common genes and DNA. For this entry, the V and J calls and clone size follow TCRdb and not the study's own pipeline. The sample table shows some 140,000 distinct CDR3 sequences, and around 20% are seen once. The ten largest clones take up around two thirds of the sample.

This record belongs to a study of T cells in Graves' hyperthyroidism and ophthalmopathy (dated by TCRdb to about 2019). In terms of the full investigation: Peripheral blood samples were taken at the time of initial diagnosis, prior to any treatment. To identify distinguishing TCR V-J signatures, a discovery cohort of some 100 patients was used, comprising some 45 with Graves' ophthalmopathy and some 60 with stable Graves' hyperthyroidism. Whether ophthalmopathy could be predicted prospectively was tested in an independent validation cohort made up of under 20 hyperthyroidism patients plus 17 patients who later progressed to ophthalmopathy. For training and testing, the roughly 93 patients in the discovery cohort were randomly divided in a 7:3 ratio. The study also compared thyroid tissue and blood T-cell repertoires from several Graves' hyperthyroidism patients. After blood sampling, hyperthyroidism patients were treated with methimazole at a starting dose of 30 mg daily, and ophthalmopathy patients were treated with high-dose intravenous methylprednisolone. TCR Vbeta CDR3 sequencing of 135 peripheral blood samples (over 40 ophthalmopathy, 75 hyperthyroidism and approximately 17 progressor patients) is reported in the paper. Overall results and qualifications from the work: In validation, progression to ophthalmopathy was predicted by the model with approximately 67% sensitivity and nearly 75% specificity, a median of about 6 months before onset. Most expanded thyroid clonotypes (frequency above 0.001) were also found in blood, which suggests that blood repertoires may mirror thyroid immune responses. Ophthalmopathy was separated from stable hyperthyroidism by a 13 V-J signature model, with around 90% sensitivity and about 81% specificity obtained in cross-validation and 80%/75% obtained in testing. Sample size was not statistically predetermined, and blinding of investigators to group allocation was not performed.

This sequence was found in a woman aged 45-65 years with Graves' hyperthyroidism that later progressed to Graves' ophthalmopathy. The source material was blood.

CDR3 sequence: CASSLVWTVNNEQFF. The sequence in DNA is TGTGCCAGCAGCTTAGTTTGGACAGTTAATAATGAGCAGTTCTTC. The rearrangement combines TRBV11-2 with TRBJ2-1; a tentative D match to TRBD1 spans 6 bases. The germline V gene specifies SGHAT as CDR1 and FQNNGV as CDR2. V lost 1 base and J lost 7 bases; the stretch between them is 14 bases long. The CDR3 goes from the cysteine to the phenylalanine over 15 residues. The sequence is cut down to CDR3 DNA, 45 bases in frame from base 1.